The 26 T cell receptor beta chains below all came from one sample that was sequenced in a study of T cell repertoires in ileal Crohn's disease (dated by TCRdb to 2018 to 2020). Library prep was done by the immunoSEQ multiplex PCR assay. Sourced from immuneACCESS, this table was stored by TCRdb with only in-frame sequences that have V and J called. A share of the clones is absent; for the studies checked, an unresolved V gene accounts for under half, and the remainder has no known explanation. This sample gives fewer than 15,000 clones in total; around 78% of them show up just once. The top ten clones comprise 4.1% of the sample. The sample's time point label, decoded: neoterminal ileum biopsy at postoperative endoscopy, about 6 months after surgery. The specimen was ileal tissue. These receptors came from an adult with Crohn's disease.

This clone turned up a few times. The rearrangement uses TRBV15 and TRBJ2-7; a weak D match, TRBD1 (6 bases). Germline V gene lookup returns CDR1 LNHNV and CDR2 YYDKDF (reference sequence). V lost 0 bases and J 0 bases, leaving 9 bases between the germline ends. There are 15 residues in the CDR3. The CDR3 DNA reads as TGTGCCACCAGCAGAGATAACAGGGCCTCCTACGAGCAGTACTTC. Translating it yields CATSRDNRASYEQYF.

V gene TRBV7-2 combines with J gene TRBJ2-5; D might be TRBD2 (5 bases). Per germline, CDR1 SGHTA and CDR2 FQGNSA. The V end was cut by 3 bases, the J end by 5 bases, with 13 bases between. This CDR3 is 14 amino acids long. CDR3: CASSLGAGGETQYF. In DNA, the CDR3 is TGTGCCAGCAGCTTGGGCGCAGGCGGGGAGACCCAGTACTTC.

This clone was found a few times. The J gene is TRBJ1-3, the V gene TRBV19; the D gene is possibly TRBD1 (5 bases). The V and J ends lost 9 bases and 7 bases respectively, with 16 bases between them. The CDR3 has 13 residues. Germline V gene sequence: CDR1 LNHDA, CDR2 SQIVND (reference sequence). The CDR3 sequence is CASGPGSANTIYF. The CDR3 nucleotides read TGTGCCAGCGGGCCAGGGTCGGCGAACACCATATATTTT. Using reference TRBV19 and TRBJ1-3 for the parts outside the CDR3, the full variable domain is DGGITQSPKYLFRKEGQNVTLSCEQNLNHDAMYWYRQDPGQGLRLIYYSQIVNDFQKGDIAEGYSVSREKKESFPLTVTSAQKNPTAFYLCASGPGSANTIYFGEGSWLTVV.

J is TRBJ2-3 and V is TRBV6-6; D remains unclear. Trimming stripped 6 bases from V and 0 bases from J, with 7 bases between. Germline V CDR1 and CDR2: MNHNY, SVGAGI (reference sequence). There are 13 residues in the CDR3. The CDR3: CASSQWSTDTQYF. The CDR3 DNA sequence: TGTGCCAGCAGCCAGTGGAGCACAGATACGCAGTATTTT.

The CDR3 reads CASSLTWDFLTAPYGYTF. CDR3 sequence (DNA): TGTGCCAGCAGCTTAACCTGGGACTTTTTGACAGCCCCTTATGGCTACACCTTC. The rearrangement links TRBV7-9 to TRBJ1-2; D possibly corresponds to TRBD1 (5 bases). Trimming removed 2 bases at V and 5 bases at J, with 24 bases between. CDR1 and CDR2 (germline): SEHNR, FQNEAQ (reference sequence). The CDR3 is made up of 18 amino acids. The entire variable domain, with the rest obtained from reference TRBV7-9 and TRBJ1-2, is as follows: DTGVSQNPRHKITKRGQNVTFRCDPISEHNRLYWYRQTLGQGPEFLTYFQNEAQLEKSRLLSDRFSAERPKGSFSTLEIQRTEQGDSAMYLCASSLTWDFLTAPYGYTFGSGTRLTVV.

A few counts support this clone. The J gene is TRBJ1-5, the V gene TRBV19; tentatively, D is TRBD1 (5 bases). The ends were cut back, 7 bases at V and 9 bases at J, with 19 bases in the middle. Germline CDR1 and CDR2: LNHDA and SQIVND (reference sequence). This CDR3 contains 14 residues. In DNA, the CDR3 is TGTGCCAGTACCTACGGTGACAGCGTTCGGCCCCAGCATTTT. Its protein product is CASTYGDSVRPQHF.

This rearrangement joins TRBV28 to TRBJ2-7, with D unclear. Germline CDR1 reads MDHEN; CDR2 reads SYDVKM. Trimming removed 5 bases from V and 3 bases from J, with 17 bases in between. This CDR3 is built from 15 residues. CDR3 region: CASSAPEEDLYEQYF. As DNA, the CDR3 is TGTGCCAGCAGTGCGCCCGAAGAGGACCTCTACGAGCAGTACTTC.

V gene TRBV9 combines with J gene TRBJ2-7, with D tentatively TRBD2 (6 bases). Germline CDR1 reads SGDLS; CDR2 reads YYNGEE. This CDR3 is built from 14 residues. V lost 0 bases and J lost 6, with 13 bases in between. The CDR3 sequence is CASSVEWDWGEQYF. CDR3 bases: TGTGCCAGCAGCGTAGAATGGGACTGGGGCGAGCAGTACTTC.

V is TRBV19 and J is TRBJ2-1, with 7 positions matching TRBD2. The CDR3 length is 13 residues. After removal of 8 bases from V and 0 bases from J, the junction contained 1 base not matched to a gene. The germline V gene has CDR1 LNHDA and CDR2 SQIVND (reference sequence). CDR3 bases: TGTGCCAGTCGACTAGCCTCCTACAATGAGCAGTTCTTC. Protein: CASRLASYNEQFF.

The CDR3 DNA sequence: TGCACCAGCAGCCAAGATCCCCCGGAGACCGGGGAGCTGTTTTTT. Its protein is CTSSQDPPETGELFF. The chain combines TRBV1 with TRBJ2-2; the table's D call of TRBD2 was not tested on the DNA. TRBV1 is a known pseudogene. The CDR3 contains 15 residues.

The chain couples TRBV4-1 to TRBJ1-4; D not resolved. The ends were cut back, 3 bases at V and 0 bases at J, with 11 bases in the middle. Germline assignment: CDR1 MGHRA and CDR2 YSYEKL. The CDR3 consists of 16 residues. CDR3 in amino acids: CASSQTGRTTNEKLFF. CDR3 in DNA: TGCGCCAGCAGCCAGACCGGGAGGACAACTAATGAAAAACTGTTTTTT.

The chain employs TRBV5-1 and TRBJ2-5; D possibly corresponds to TRBD2 (5 bases). Germline V gives CDR1 SGHRS, CDR2 YFSETQ. This CDR3 spans 14 amino acids. The V end was cut by 5 bases, the J end by 1 base, with 12 bases between. The CDR3 nucleotides read TGCGCCAGCAGACCGACTACTACCCAAGAGACCCAGTACTTC. It codes for CASRPTTTQETQYF.

The rearrangement joins TRBV7-6 to TRBJ2-3, with TRBD2 identical over 9 bases. CDR1 and CDR2 (germline): SGHVS, FNYEAQ. V lost 4 bases and J lost 4; bases outside the gene matches: 6. The CDR3 loop spans 15 amino acids. The CDR3 DNA reads as TGTGCCAGCAGCTCAGAAAGCGGGGGGTCAGATACGCAGTATTTT. Encoded protein: CASSSESGGSDTQYF. The full variable domain, completed using reference TRBV7-6 and TRBJ2-3, is GAGVSQSPRYKVTKRGQDVALRCDPISGHVSLYWYRQALGQGPEFLTYFNYEAQQDKSGLPNDRFSAERPEGSISTLTIQRTEQRDSAMYRCASSSESGGSDTQYFGPGTRLTVL.

J is TRBJ1-1 and V is TRBV18; D gene ambiguous. The CDR3 consists of 13 residues. Germline V gives CDR1 KGHSH, CDR2 LQKENI. V was pared by 2 bases and J by 1 base, with 5 bases between. CDR3 protein: CASSPGENTEAFF. In DNA, the CDR3 is TGTGCCAGCTCACCAGGGGAGAACACTGAAGCTTTCTTT.

The chain recombines TRBV6-1 with TRBJ2-7, with D perhaps TRBD1 (6 bases). CDR1 is MNHNS and CDR2 is SASEGT in the germline V gene. The CDR3 totals 15 residues. With 7 bases removed from V and 3 bases from J, the gap between germline ends came to 19 bases. For the CDR3, the DNA is TGTGCCAGCACCCCCGTTTGGGGGCGCTTCTACGAGCAGTACTTC. Its translation is CASTPVWGRFYEQYF.

This chain uses TRBV5-5 with TRBJ1-3; the D is unclear. The V end was cut by 4 bases, the J end by 8 bases, with 16 bases between. The CDR3 contains 14 residues. In germline, CDR1 is SGHKS, CDR2 YYEKEE (reference sequence). The CDR3 DNA follows: TGTGCCAGCAGCCACACCACATATTGGGACACCATATATTTT. Its translation: CASSHTTYWDTIYF.

The chain couples TRBV6-6 to TRBJ2-2; D is perhaps TRBD2 (5 bases). Deletions cut 7 bases from V and 5 bases from J, with 8 bases between. The CDR3 spans 12 residues. Germline-derived CDR1 and CDR2 are MNHNY and SVGAGI (reference sequence). This CDR3 reads CASTRGTGELFF. As DNA, the CDR3 is TGTGCCAGCACGCGCGGGACCGGGGAGCTGTTTTTT.

The chain uses TRBV2 and TRBJ1-4; 8 nucleotides match TRBD1. The J segment lost 8 bases and the V segment lost 6 bases, leaving 14 bases of the junction unmatched. Germline-derived CDR1 and CDR2 are SNHLY and FYNNEI. The CDR3 consists of 16 residues. CDR3 region: CASRIGTGGLVEKLFF. CDR3 nucleotide sequence: TGTGCCAGCAGGATCGGGACAGGCGGCCTCGTGGAAAAACTGTTTTTT.

This clone was recorded only once. The CDR3 spells CASSLDGPNQPQHF. The DNA for the CDR3 is TGTGCCAGCAGTCTGGACGGCCCAAATCAGCCCCAGCATTTT. This chain links TRBV28 with TRBJ1-5; no definite D call. Germline assignment: CDR1 MDHEN and CDR2 SYDVKM. This CDR3 spans 14 amino acids. Trimming left V 5 bases short and J 4 bases short, with 12 bases between.

This sequence joins TRBV6-5 and TRBJ1-4; 9 bases agree with TRBD1. The CDR3 covers 14 residues. The V segment lost 5 bases and the J segment 8 bases; nucleotides outside the gene matches: 6. Germline V gene data show CDR1 as MNHEY and CDR2 as SVGAGI. As DNA, the CDR3 is TGTGCCAGCAGTAGGACAGGGGAGGGGGAAAAACTGTTTTTT. Translating it yields CASSRTGEGEKLFF.

This chain joins TRBV27 and TRBJ1-3, with unresolved D. CDR1 is MNHEY and CDR2 is SMNVEV in the germline V gene (reference sequence). This CDR3 contains 15 residues. The V end was cut by 4 bases, the J end by 0 bases, with 10 bases between. CDR3 bases: TGTGCCAGCAGTTCGGCAGGTTTCTCTGGAAACACCATATATTTT. Amino acid sequence: CASSSAGFSGNTIYF.

A single count supports this clone. This chain joins TRBV27 and TRBJ2-1, with D possibly being TRBD2 (6 bases). Germline lookup yields CDR1 MNHEY and CDR2 SMNVEV (reference sequence). Trimming pared 4 bases from V and 13 bases from J, leaving 14 bases between. The CDR3 consists of 12 residues. In nucleotides, the CDR3 is TGTGCCAGCAGTTCCGGGACTCCGGGCCAGTTCTTC. Translation gives CASSSGTPGQFF.

This clone showed up just a few times. The chain links TRBV6-4 to TRBJ1-1, with D unresolved. Trimming cost V 2 bases and J 5 bases, with 15 bases left between them. CDR1 and CDR2 from the germline V gene are MRHNA and SNTAGT. The CDR3 is 15 residues long. The CDR3 loop is CASSDAPRWKTEAFF. CDR3 bases: TGTGCCAGCAGTGACGCACCTAGGTGGAAGACTGAAGCTTTCTTT.

The chain uses TRBV7-3 and TRBJ2-2, with D uncertain. V was cut by 5 bases and J by 5 bases, with 6 bases left in between. The CDR3 consists of 12 residues. From germline, CDR1 is SGHTA and CDR2 FQGTGA. As DNA, the CDR3 is TGTGCCAGCAGCCAAACAACCGGGGAGCTGTTTTTT. Amino acid sequence: CASSQTTGELFF. The complete variable domain, with remaining parts taken from reference TRBV7-3 and TRBJ2-2, reads GAGVSQTPSNKVTEKGKYVELRCDPISGHTALYWYRQSLGQGPEFLIYFQGTGAADDSGLPNDRFFAVRPEGSVSTLKIQRTERGDSAVYLCASSQTTGELFFGEGSRLTVL.

J is TRBJ1-4 and V is TRBV4-2; D not certain. The CDR3 covers 16 residues. V lost 0 bases and J lost 7, with 15 bases in between. Germline V CDR1 and CDR2: LGHNA, YNFKEQ. The CDR3 is CASSQDLGFPLEKLFF. The CDR3 nucleotides are TGTGCCAGCAGCCAAGATCTTGGCTTCCCCCTTGAAAAACTGTTTTTT.

The chain has TRBV10-3 and TRBJ1-1; TRBD1 matches at 7 bases. Germline V CDR1 and CDR2: ENHRY, SYGVKD. The CDR3 loop spans 13 amino acids. Losses at the gene ends were 0 bases for V and 10 bases for J; bases not matched to a gene: 5. The CDR3 nucleotides read TGTGCCATCAGTGAGTCTTTGGGGACAGTAGCTTTCTTT. The encoded protein is CAISESLGTVAFF.